These 9 T cell receptor beta chains came from one sample sequenced in a study of blood T cell repertoires in COVID-19. Repertoires were generated with immunoSEQ multiplex PCR, while TCRdb's copy carries only in-frame clones and drops some. Among over 200,000 clones, roughly nine tenths were seen once, and the ten largest hold approximately 11%. Specimen: PBMCs or T cells enriched from blood (not recorded which). Source of these receptors: a man in his thirties or forties who had recovered from COVID-19.

The genes are TRBV24-1 and TRBJ2-2; 9 bases fit TRBD1. Germline trimming cut 3 bases from V and 4 bases from J; bases unmatched to any gene: 5. Per germline, CDR1 KGHDR and CDR2 SFDVKD. The CDR3 has 16 residues. The CDR3 sequence is CATSDNRGLSTGELFF. The DNA for the CDR3 is TGTGCCACCAGTGATAACAGGGGGCTTAGCACCGGGGAGCTGTTTTTT.

The chain is built from TRBV5-5 and TRBJ2-2; 11 nucleotides align to TRBD1. CDR3 length equals 15 residues. V lost 4 bases and J lost 7; bases outside the gene matches: 6. The germline CDR1 and CDR2 sequences are SGHKS and YYEKEE (reference sequence). The CDR3 region is CASSPRDRGVGELFF. The CDR3 nucleotides read TGTGCCAGCAGCCCCCGGGACAGGGGGGTCGGGGAGCTGTTTTTT. Using reference TRBV5-5 and TRBJ2-2 for the parts outside the CDR3, the full variable domain is DAGVTQSPTHLIKTRGQQVTLRCSPISGHKSVSWYQQVLGQGPQFIFQYYEKEERGRGNFPDRFSARQFPNYSSELNVNALLLGDSALYLCASSPRDRGVGELFFGEGSRLTVL.

This chain links TRBV19 with TRBJ1-2; 9 bases map to TRBD1. V was pared by 5 bases and J by 3 bases, with 7 bases of the junction left unmatched. Germline assignment: CDR1 LNHDA and CDR2 SQIVND (reference sequence). This CDR3 has 15 residues. For the CDR3, the DNA is TGTGCCAGTAGTCGGGACAGGGCTTTGGACTATGGCTACACCTTC. Encoded protein: CASSRDRALDYGYTF.

The genes are TRBV29-1 and TRBJ1-2, with D tentatively TRBD1 (5 bases). The CDR3 extends over 10 amino acids. Between the trimmed V and J ends, which lost 6 bases and 8 bases, there was a span of 10 bases. Per the germline V gene, CDR1 is SQVTM and CDR2 is ANQGSEA. The CDR3 nucleotides are TGCAGCGTAGGGGCTGGGGGCTACACCTTC. This gives the protein CSVGAGGYTF.

The chain carries TRBV5-4 and TRBJ2-4; the match to TRBD2 covers 9 bases. Germline CDR1 SGHNT, CDR2 YYREEE (reference sequence). This CDR3 contains 17 residues. V dropped 0 bases and J dropped 8; count of bases not matched to a gene: 12. CDR3 residues: CASSLAGPSVAGDIQYF. Here the CDR3 DNA reads TGTGCCAGCAGCTTGGCCGGCCCGTCGGTAGCGGGGGACATTCAGTACTTC.

The chain carries TRBV28 and TRBJ1-3; the match to TRBD1 covers 7 bases. The CDR3 runs 14 residues. Germline values: CDR1 MDHEN, CDR2 SYDVKM. The trim removed 6 bases at V and 2 bases at J, leaving 4 bases unmatched. The CDR3 DNA is TGTGCCAGCAGAAAAAGGGGGCCTGGAAACACCATATATTTT. It specifies CASRKRGPGNTIYF.

This chain connects TRBV5-4 to TRBJ2-2, with 10 bases fitting TRBD1. Germline V gives CDR1 SGHNT, CDR2 YYREEE (reference sequence). The length of the CDR3 is 16 residues. Trimming cost V 2 bases and J 4 bases; bases outside gene matches: 5. CDR3 sequence: CASSLRQGAGTGELFF. DNA for the CDR3: TGTGCCAGCAGCTTAAGACAGGGGGCGGGCACCGGGGAGCTGTTTTTT.

The chain uses TRBV3-1 (or the pseudogene TRBV3-2) and TRBJ2-3; 7 bases line up with TRBD2. The germline V gene encodes CDR1 LGHDT and CDR2 YNNKEL (reference sequence). The CDR3 is 16 residues long. With 1 base clipped from V and 2 bases from J, the junction kept 6 bases outside the gene matches. The CDR3 coding sequence is TGTGCCAGCAGCCAAGGGCGGGGGTCATTCACAGATACGCAGTATTTT. It yields the protein CASSQGRGSFTDTQYF.

This chain connects TRBV27 to TRBJ1-5, with 9 bases identical to TRBD1. The J segment lost 7 bases and the V segment lost 0 bases, leaving 4 bases of the junction unmatched. CDR1 and CDR2 (germline): MNHEY, SMNVEV (reference sequence). This CDR3 has 15 residues. CDR3 sequence (DNA): TGTGCCAGCAGTTTATCAGGGACAGGGCTCCAGCCCCAGCATTTT. The encoded protein is CASSLSGTGLQPQHF.